This TCR beta chain was captured in a study of T cell changes during pregnancy in multiple sclerosis. Profiling relied on immunoSEQ multiplex PCR, and the TCRdb table lists in-frame clones only, not all of them. This sample has roughly 46,000 clones, with roughly 92% found just once. Germline CDR1 and CDR2: SGHDT and YYEEEE. This CDR3 contains 15 residues. V was shortened by 0 bases and J by 1 base, with 8 bases between the two germline ends. Sequenced material: peripheral blood, taken in the third trimester of pregnancy. This clonotype was sampled from a female donor with multiple sclerosis, enrolled in a pregnancy study. This chain connects TRBV5-6 to TRBJ1-5; D gene unclear. The CDR3 loop is CASSLGFRSNQPQHF. The CDR3 nucleotides are TGTGCCAGCAGCTTGGGTTTCAGGAGCAATCAGCCCCAGCATTTT.